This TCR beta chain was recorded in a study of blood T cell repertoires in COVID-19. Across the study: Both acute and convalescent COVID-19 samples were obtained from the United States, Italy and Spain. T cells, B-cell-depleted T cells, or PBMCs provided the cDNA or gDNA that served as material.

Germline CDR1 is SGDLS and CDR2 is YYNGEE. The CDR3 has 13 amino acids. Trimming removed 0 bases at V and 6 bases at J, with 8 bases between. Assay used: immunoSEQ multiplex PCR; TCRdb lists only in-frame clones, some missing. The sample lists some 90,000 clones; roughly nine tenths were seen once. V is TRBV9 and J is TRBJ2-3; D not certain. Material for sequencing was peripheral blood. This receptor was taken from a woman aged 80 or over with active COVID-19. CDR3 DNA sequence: TGTGCCAGCAGCGTAGGTCCCTTGGATACGCAGTATTTT. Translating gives CASSVGPLDTQYF. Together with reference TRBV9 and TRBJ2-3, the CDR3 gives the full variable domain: DSGVTQTPKHLITATGQRVTLRCSPRSGDLSVYWYQQSLDQGLQFLIQYYNGEERAKGNILERFSAQQFPDLHSELNLSSLELGDSALYFCASSVGPLDTQYFGPGTRLTVL.